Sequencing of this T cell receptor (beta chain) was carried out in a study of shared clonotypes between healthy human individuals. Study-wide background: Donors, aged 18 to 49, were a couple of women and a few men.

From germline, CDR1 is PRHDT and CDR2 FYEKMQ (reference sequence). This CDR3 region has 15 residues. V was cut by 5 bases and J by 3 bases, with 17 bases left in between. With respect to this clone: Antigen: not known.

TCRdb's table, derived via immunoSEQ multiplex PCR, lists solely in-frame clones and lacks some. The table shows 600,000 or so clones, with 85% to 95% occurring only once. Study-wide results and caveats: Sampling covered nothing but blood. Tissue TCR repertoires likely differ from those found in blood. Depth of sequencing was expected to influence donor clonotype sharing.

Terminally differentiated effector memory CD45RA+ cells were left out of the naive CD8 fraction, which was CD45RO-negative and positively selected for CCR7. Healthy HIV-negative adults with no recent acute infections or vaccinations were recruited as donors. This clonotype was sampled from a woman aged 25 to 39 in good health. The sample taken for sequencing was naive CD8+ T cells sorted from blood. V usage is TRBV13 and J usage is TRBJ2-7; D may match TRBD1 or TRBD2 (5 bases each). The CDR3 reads CASSGGSARLYEQYF. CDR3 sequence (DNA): TGTGCCAGCAGCGGGGGTTCGGCTAGGCTCTACGAGCAGTACTTC.